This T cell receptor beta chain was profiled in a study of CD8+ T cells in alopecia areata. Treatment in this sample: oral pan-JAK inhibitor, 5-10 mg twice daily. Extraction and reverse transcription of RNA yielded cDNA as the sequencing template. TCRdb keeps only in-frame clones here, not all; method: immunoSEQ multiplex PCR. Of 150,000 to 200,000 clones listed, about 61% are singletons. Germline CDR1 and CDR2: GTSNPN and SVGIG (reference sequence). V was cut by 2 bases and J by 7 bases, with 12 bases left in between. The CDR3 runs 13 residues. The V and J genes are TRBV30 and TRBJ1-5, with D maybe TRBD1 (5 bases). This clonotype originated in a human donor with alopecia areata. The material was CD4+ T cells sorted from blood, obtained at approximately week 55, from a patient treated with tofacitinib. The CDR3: CAWSTGGGQPQHF. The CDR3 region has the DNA TGTGCCTGGAGTACCGGGGGGGGACAGCCCCAGCATTTT.